What follows is one T cell receptor beta chain and its context. The sample originates from a study of T cell changes during pregnancy in multiple sclerosis. The repertoire was sequenced with immunoSEQ multiplex PCR; TCRdb's copy has only in-frame clones and lacks some. The top ten hold roughly 1.9% of the sample, which has under 95,000 clones, around 90% seen once. The germline V gene encodes CDR1 SGHTA and CDR2 FQGNSA. This CDR3 region has 16 residues. V was cut by 3 bases and J by 4 bases, with 19 bases left in between. The sequence came from a female donor with multiple sclerosis, enrolled in a pregnancy study. The sequences come from peripheral blood, collected in the second trimester of pregnancy. The chain uses TRBV7-2 and TRBJ2-7, with D possibly TRBD1 on 6 matching bases. The CDR3 protein is CASSLGTNSRGYEQYF. The CDR3 region has the DNA TGTGCCAGCAGCTTGGGGACAAACTCTAGGGGTTACGAGCAGTACTTC.